This passage covers 20 T cell receptor beta chains from one sample sequenced in a study of identifying expanded T cells in peripheral blood. The repertoire was sequenced with immunoSEQ multiplex PCR; TCRdb's copy has only in-frame clones and lacks some. The sample shows more than 75,000 clones, around nine tenths of them seen only once. Sequencing used blood. These receptor sequences come from a person between 18 and 75 years old in good health.

This clone was seen only once. The chain employs TRBV19 and TRBJ2-3; 9 positions match TRBD2. Trimming cost V 9 bases and J 4 bases; bases outside gene matches: 8. From germline, CDR1 is LNHDA and CDR2 SQIVND (reference sequence). CDR3 length: 14 residues. In DNA form, the CDR3 reads TGTGCCAGCTCTCGCGGGGGGGGGCCAGATACGCAGTATTTT. It encodes CASSRGGGPDTQYF. Filled out from reference TRBV19 and TRBJ2-3, the complete variable domain reads DGGITQSPKYLFRKEGQNVTLSCEQNLNHDAMYWYRQDPGQGLRLIYYSQIVNDFQKGDIAEGYSVSREKKESFPLTVTSAQKNPTAFYLCASSRGGGPDTQYFGPGTRLTVL.

The V and J genes are TRBV19 and TRBJ2-2; TRBD2 matches at 9 bases. Germline V gene sequence: CDR1 LNHDA, CDR2 SQIVND (reference sequence). Trimming cost V 3 bases and J 0 bases; bases outside gene matches: 5. The CDR3 totals 17 residues. This chain's CDR3 is CASSMYRGGANTGELFF. CDR3 in DNA: TGTGCCAGTAGTATGTATCGCGGGGGGGCGAACACCGGGGAGCTGTTTTTT.

J is TRBJ2-3 and V is TRBV18, with D perhaps assigned TRBD1 or TRBD2 (5 bases each). The CDR3 has 16 residues. V dropped 3 bases and J dropped 1 base, with 14 bases sitting between them. Germline CDR1 is KGHSH and CDR2 is LQKENI. The CDR3 loop reads CASSPAGALGTDTQYF. Here the CDR3 DNA reads TGTGCCAGCTCACCTGCCGGGGCGTTGGGCACAGATACGCAGTATTTT.

This clone was observed once. The chain recombines TRBV5-6 with TRBJ2-1; 13 nucleotides match TRBD2. The CDR3 contains 17 residues. Germline loops: CDR1 SGHDT, CDR2 YYEEEE. The junction had 8 bases not matched to a gene; V was cut back by 4 bases and J by 4 bases. The CDR3 spells CASSQGTSGKLYNEQFF. The CDR3 region has the DNA TGTGCCAGCAGCCAAGGGACTAGCGGGAAACTTTACAATGAGCAGTTCTTC. The full variable domain, completed using reference TRBV5-6 and TRBJ2-1, is DAGVTQSPTHLIKTRGQQVTLRCSPKSGHDTVSWYQQALGQGPQFIFQYYEEEERQRGNFPDRFSGHQFPNYSSELNVNALLLGDSALYLCASSQGTSGKLYNEQFFGPGTRLTVL.

The V gene is TRBV21-1, the J gene TRBJ1-2; TRBD1 is the table's D call, not checked against the DNA. TRBV21-1 is an annotated pseudogene. This CDR3 has 15 amino acids. This CDR3 is CASSAPGQVVYGYTF. CDR3 bases: TGTGCCAGCAGCGCTCCGGGACAGGTCGTCTATGGCTACACCTTC.

The genes are TRBV6-1 and TRBJ1-3; 7 bases map to TRBD1. The germline V gene has CDR1 MNHNS and CDR2 SASEGT. With 5 bases clipped from V and 8 bases from J, the junction kept 12 bases outside the gene matches. The CDR3 consists of 15 residues. This chain's CDR3 is CASSTWTGQIDTIYF. CDR3 in DNA: TGTGCCAGCAGTACCTGGACAGGACAAATAGACACCATATATTTT.

This clone was observed a single time. The rearrangement links TRBV14 to TRBJ1-3; tentative D call: TRBD1 (5 bases). V shed 6 bases and J shed 3 bases, with 15 bases lying between them. The V gene's germline CDR1 is SGHDN and CDR2 FVKESK. This CDR3 is built from 15 residues. The DNA for the CDR3 is TGTGCCAGCAGTGCGGGGACCCGAAGTGGAAACACCATATATTTT. Its translation is CASSAGTRSGNTIYF. Drawing the rest from reference TRBV14 and TRBJ1-3, the complete variable domain is EAGVTQFPSHSVIEKGQTVTLRCDPISGHDNLYWYRRVMGKEIKFLLHFVKESKQDESGMPNNRFLAERTGGTYSTLKVQPAELEDSGVYFCASSAGTRSGNTIYFGEGSWLTVV.

The chain links TRBV5-1 to TRBJ1-2, with D tentatively TRBD1 (5 bases). Trimming pared 3 bases from V and 11 bases from J, leaving 20 bases between. The CDR3 is 14 residues long. Per the germline V gene, CDR1 is SGHRS and CDR2 is YFSETQ. CDR3 in DNA: TGCGCCAGCAGCTCTAATCGGGACGGGAACATTTACACCTTC. This gives the protein CASSSNRDGNIYTF.

This chain links TRBV28 with TRBJ2-7, with 7 positions matching TRBD1. This CDR3 has 12 amino acids. The V and J ends lost 6 bases and 2 bases, in that order; junction bases with no gene match: 1. The V gene's germline CDR1 is MDHEN and CDR2 SYDVKM. The CDR3 loop is CASRGQTYEQYF. The CDR3 DNA sequence: TGTGCCAGCAGGGGACAGACCTACGAGCAGTACTTC.

The chain combines TRBV6-1 with TRBJ1-2; TRBD1 aligns across 8 bases. V lost 4 bases to trimming and J lost 2 bases; unmatched junction nucleotides: 6. The germline CDR1 and CDR2 sequences are MNHNS and SASEGT. The CDR3 runs 15 residues. CDR3 DNA sequence: TGTGCCAGCAGTGTTAATACAGGGGGAAACTATGGCTACACCTTC. Amino acids: CASSVNTGGNYGYTF.

The chain links TRBV19 to TRBJ1-4; D call uncertain. The germline CDR1 and CDR2 sequences are LNHDA and SQIVND (reference sequence). Trimming pared 3 bases from V and 0 bases from J, leaving 8 bases between. This CDR3 comprises 15 residues. CDR3 DNA: TGTGCCAGTAGTATTGGGCCTTCAACTAATGAAAAACTGTTTTTT. Amino acid sequence: CASSIGPSTNEKLFF.

V usage is TRBV29-1 and J usage is TRBJ2-7, with D tentatively TRBD1 (6 bases). The CDR3 loop spans 12 amino acids. The V gene lost 6 bases and the J gene lost 3 bases, with 12 bases spanning the gap. The germline V gene encodes CDR1 SQVTM and CDR2 ANQGSEA. CDR3 DNA: TGCAGCGTCCCTGGGGGCGTCTACGAGCAGTACTTC. It yields the protein CSVPGGVYEQYF.

The J gene is TRBJ2-5, the V gene TRBV9; weak D call: TRBD1 (6 bases). Germline V CDR1 and CDR2: SGDLS, YYNGEE. The CDR3 contains 14 residues. Trimming pared 3 bases from V and 0 bases from J, leaving 9 bases between. The CDR3 is CASSAQGYQETQYF. The CDR3 coding sequence is TGTGCCAGCAGCGCTCAGGGGTACCAAGAGACCCAGTACTTC.

The chain couples TRBV7-7 to TRBJ2-1; TRBD2 matches 13 bases. The V and J ends lost 5 bases and 6 bases, in that order; junction bases with no gene match: 4. The CDR3 extends over 15 amino acids. Germline V CDR1 and CDR2: SSHAT, FNYEAQ (reference sequence). The CDR3 DNA follows: TGTGCCAGCAGCCCTGGGACTAGCGGGACCAATGAGCAGTTCTTC. Encoded protein: CASSPGTSGTNEQFF.

The chain uses TRBV10-1 and TRBJ2-1; a weak D match, TRBD1 (5 bases). The CDR3 sequence is 12 residues long. The V and J ends lost 5 bases and 10 bases respectively, with 12 bases between them. Germline V gene sequence: CDR1 WNHNN, CDR2 SYGVQD (reference sequence). The CDR3 coding sequence is TGCGCCAGCAGTCCAGGGCCTGGCGAGCAGTTCTTC. Translating gives CASSPGPGEQFF.

CDR3 region: CAWSPGGARGSDIQYF. CDR3 coding DNA: TGTGCCTGGAGTCCAGGGGGCGCGAGGGGTTCGGACATTCAGTACTTC. The V gene is TRBV30, the J gene TRBJ2-4, with TRBD1 matching 8 bases. The CDR3 has 16 residues. J gave up 8 bases and V 2 bases, and 14 bases lay outside the gene matches. The germline gives CDR1 GTSNPN, CDR2 SVGIG (reference sequence).

The chain is built from TRBV18 and TRBJ2-3; a weak D match, TRBD2 (5 bases). The CDR3 extends over 20 amino acids. The germline V gene encodes CDR1 KGHSH and CDR2 LQKENI. The V and J ends lost 2 bases and 2 bases respectively, with 26 bases between them. CDR3 nucleotide sequence: TGTGCCAGCTCACCATCCCCGGACCGAGATAGCGTGGGATACACAGATACGCAGTATTTT. It encodes CASSPSPDRDSVGYTDTQYF.

This clone was detected only once. The chain employs TRBV6-1 and TRBJ2-1; a possible D gene is TRBD1 (5 bases). The CDR3 has 12 amino acids. Germline loops: CDR1 MNHNS, CDR2 SASEGT. Trimming cost V 11 bases and J 1 base, with 9 bases left between them. CDR3 sequence reads: CAVGDSYNEQFF. CDR3 coding DNA: TGTGCCGTAGGGGATTCCTACAATGAGCAGTTCTTC.

This clone was seen only once. The genes are TRBV9 and TRBJ1-5; the D is unclear. Germline V gene sequence: CDR1 SGDLS, CDR2 YYNGEE. V was pared by 0 bases and J by 4 bases, with 2 bases between. The CDR3 has 12 residues. CDR3 in DNA: TGTGCCAGCAGCGTAGGGAATCAGCCCCAGCATTTT. Amino acid sequence: CASSVGNQPQHF.

V is TRBV5-4 and J is TRBJ2-4; a possible D gene is TRBD2 (7 bases). This CDR3 has 16 residues. Trimming pared 4 bases from V and 1 base from J, leaving 15 bases between. Germline V gene data show CDR1 as SGHNT and CDR2 as YYREEE (reference sequence). CDR3 nucleotide sequence: TGTGCCAGCAGCCCTTACAGGGAGGGGGCCAAAAACATTCAGTACTTC. Translation gives CASSPYREGAKNIQYF.